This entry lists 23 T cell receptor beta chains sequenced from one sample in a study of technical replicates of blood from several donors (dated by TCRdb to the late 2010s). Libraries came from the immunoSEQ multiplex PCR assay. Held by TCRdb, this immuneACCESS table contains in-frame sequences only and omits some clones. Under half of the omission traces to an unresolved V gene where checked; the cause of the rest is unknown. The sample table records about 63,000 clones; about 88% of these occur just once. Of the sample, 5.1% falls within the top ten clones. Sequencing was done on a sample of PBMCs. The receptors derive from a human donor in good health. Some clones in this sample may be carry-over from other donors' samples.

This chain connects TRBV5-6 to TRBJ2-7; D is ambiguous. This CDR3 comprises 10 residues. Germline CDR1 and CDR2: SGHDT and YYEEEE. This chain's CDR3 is CARGEYEQYF. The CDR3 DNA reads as TGTGCTAGAGGCGAGTACGAGCAGTACTTC.

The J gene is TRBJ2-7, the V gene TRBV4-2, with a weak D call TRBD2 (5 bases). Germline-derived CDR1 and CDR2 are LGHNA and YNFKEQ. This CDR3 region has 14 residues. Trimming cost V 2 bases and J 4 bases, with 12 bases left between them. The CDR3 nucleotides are TGTGCCAGCAGCCAACTGGGAGTCGATTACGAGCAGTACTTC. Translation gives CASSQLGVDYEQYF.

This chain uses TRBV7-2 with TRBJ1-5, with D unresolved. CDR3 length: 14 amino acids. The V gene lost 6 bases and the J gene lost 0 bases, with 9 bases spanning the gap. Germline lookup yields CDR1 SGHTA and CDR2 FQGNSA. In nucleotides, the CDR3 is TGTGCCAGCAGTTCAGATGGTAGCAATCAGCCCCAGCATTTT. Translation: CASSSDGSNQPQHF.

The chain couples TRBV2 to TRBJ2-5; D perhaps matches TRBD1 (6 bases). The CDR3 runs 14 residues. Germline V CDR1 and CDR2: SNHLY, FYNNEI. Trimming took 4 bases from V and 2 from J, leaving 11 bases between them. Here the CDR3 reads CASSAETGQETQYF. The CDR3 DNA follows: TGTGCCAGCAGTGCGGAGACAGGACAAGAGACCCAGTACTTC.

CDR3 protein: CASSTLLESSNQPQHF. DNA of the CDR3: TGTGCCAGCAGCACCCTGTTGGAGTCTAGCAATCAGCCCCAGCATTTT. The V and J genes are TRBV5-6 and TRBJ1-5; no clear D gene. V was trimmed by 4 bases and J by 0 bases, leaving 14 bases between them. The CDR3 covers 16 residues. CDR1 SGHDT and CDR2 YYEEEE come from the germline V gene.

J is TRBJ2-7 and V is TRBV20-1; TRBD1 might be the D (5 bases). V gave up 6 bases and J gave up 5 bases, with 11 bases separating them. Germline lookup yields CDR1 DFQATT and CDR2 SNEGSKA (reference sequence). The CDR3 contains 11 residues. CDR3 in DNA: TGCAGTGCAACTCAGGGTAACGAGCAGTACTTC. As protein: CSATQGNEQYF.

For the CDR3, the DNA is TGTGCCAGTAGCCCCCGAGGGGCAGGGGGCCTCTATGGCTACACCTTC. It encodes CASSPRGAGGLYGYTF. This sequence joins TRBV19 and TRBJ1-2; 8 nucleotides line up with TRBD1. Germline CDR1 LNHDA, CDR2 SQIVND (reference sequence). V dropped 6 bases and J dropped 4; count of bases not matched to a gene: 13. The CDR3 spans 16 residues. Variable domain in full (rest from reference TRBV19 and TRBJ1-2): DGGITQSPKYLFRKEGQNVTLSCEQNLNHDAMYWYRQDPGQGLRLIYYSQIVNDFQKGDIAEGYSVSREKKESFPLTVTSAQKNPTAFYLCASSPRGAGGLYGYTFGSGTRLTVV.

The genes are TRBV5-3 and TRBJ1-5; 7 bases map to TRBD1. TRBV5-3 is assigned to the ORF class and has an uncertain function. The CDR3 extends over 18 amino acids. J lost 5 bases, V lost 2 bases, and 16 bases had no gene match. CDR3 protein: CARSFHRLDRDPYQPQHF. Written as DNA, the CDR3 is TGTGCCAGAAGCTTCCACCGTTTAGACAGGGACCCTTATCAGCCCCAGCATTTT.

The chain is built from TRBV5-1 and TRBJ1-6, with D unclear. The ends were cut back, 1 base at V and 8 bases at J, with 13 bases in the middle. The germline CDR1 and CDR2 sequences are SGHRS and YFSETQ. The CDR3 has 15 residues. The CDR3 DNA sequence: TGCGCCAGCAGCTTGCAGGCGGGGTCGGATTCACCCCTCCACTTT. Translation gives CASSLQAGSDSPLHF.

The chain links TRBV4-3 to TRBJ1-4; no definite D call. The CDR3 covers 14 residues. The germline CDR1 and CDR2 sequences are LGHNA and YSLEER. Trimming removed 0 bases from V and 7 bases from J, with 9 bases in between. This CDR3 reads CASSQDYSPEKLFF. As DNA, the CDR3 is TGCGCCAGCAGCCAAGATTACTCCCCTGAAAAACTGTTTTTT.

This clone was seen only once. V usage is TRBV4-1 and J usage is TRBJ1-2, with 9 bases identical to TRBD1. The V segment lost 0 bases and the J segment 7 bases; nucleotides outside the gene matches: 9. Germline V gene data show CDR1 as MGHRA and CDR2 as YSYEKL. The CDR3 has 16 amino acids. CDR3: CASSQDYGQGSSGYTF. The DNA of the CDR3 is TGCGCCAGCAGCCAAGATTATGGACAGGGGTCCTCTGGCTACACCTTC.

Here the CDR3 DNA reads TGTGCCAGCCGCCTGATAGGAGAGCAACCCTACGAGCAGTACTTC. Translation gives CASRLIGEQPYEQYF. The chain employs TRBV5-6 and TRBJ2-7; no reliable D call. Trimming cost V 7 bases and J 2 bases, with 19 bases left between them. Per germline, CDR1 SGHDT and CDR2 YYEEEE. The CDR3 extends over 15 amino acids.

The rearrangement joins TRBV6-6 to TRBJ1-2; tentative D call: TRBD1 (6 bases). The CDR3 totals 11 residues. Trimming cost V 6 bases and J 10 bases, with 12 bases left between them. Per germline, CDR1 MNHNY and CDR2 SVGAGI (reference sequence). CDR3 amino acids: CASRLDSHYTF. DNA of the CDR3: TGTGCCAGCAGACTGGACAGCCACTACACCTTC.

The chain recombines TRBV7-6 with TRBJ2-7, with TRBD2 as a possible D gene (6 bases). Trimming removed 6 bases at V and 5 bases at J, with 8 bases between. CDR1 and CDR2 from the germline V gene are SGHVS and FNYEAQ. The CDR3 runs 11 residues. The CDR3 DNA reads TGTGCCAGCAGGGAGGGCGACGAGCAGTACTTC. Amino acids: CASREGDEQYF.

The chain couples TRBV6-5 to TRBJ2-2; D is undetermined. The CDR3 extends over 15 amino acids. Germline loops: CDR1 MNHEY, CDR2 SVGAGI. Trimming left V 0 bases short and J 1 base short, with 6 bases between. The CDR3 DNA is TGTGCCAGCAGTTACTCGAGGCAGAACACCGGGGAGCTGTTTTTT. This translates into CASSYSRQNTGELFF.

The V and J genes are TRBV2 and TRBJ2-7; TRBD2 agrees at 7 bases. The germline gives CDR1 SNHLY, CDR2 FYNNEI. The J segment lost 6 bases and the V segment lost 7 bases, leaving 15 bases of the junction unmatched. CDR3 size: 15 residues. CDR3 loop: CASTSQGTTEPEQYF. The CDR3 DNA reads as TGTGCCAGCACTTCACAAGGGACTACTGAGCCCGAGCAGTACTTC.

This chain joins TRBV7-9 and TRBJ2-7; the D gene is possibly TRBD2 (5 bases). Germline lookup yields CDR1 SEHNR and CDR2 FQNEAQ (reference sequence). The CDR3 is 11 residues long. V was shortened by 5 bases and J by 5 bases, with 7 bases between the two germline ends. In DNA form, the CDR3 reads TGTGCCAGCAGCCCTAGCAACGAGCAGTACTTC. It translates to CASSPSNEQYF.

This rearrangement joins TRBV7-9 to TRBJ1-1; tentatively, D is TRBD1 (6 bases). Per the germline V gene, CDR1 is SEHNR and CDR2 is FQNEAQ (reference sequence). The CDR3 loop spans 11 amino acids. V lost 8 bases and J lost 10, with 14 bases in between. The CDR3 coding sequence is TGTGCCAGCCACAGGGAAGGGGGAGCTTTCTTT. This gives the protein CASHREGGAFF.

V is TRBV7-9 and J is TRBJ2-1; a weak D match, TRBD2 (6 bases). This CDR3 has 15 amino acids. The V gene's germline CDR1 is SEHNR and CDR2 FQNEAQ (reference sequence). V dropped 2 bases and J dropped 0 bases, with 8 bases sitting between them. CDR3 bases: TGTGCCAGCAGCTTATGGAGGGACTCCTACAATGAGCAGTTCTTC. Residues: CASSLWRDSYNEQFF. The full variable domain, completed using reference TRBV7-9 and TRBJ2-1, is DTGVSQNPRHKITKRGQNVTFRCDPISEHNRLYWYRQTLGQGPEFLTYFQNEAQLEKSRLLSDRFSAERPKGSFSTLEIQRTEQGDSAMYLCASSLWRDSYNEQFFGPGTRLTVL.

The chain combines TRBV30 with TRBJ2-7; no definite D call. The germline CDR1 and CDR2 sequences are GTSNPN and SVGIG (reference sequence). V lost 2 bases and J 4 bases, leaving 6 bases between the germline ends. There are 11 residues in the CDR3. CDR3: CAWSLQYEQYF. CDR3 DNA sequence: TGTGCCTGGAGTTTACAGTACGAGCAGTACTTC.

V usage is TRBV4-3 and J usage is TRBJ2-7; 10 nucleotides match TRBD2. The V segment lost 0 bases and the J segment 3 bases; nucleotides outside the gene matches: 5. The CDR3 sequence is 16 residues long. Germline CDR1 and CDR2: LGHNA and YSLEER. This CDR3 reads CASSQDRRTSGYEQYF. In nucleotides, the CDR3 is TGCGCCAGCAGCCAAGATCGGAGGACTAGCGGCTACGAGCAGTACTTC.

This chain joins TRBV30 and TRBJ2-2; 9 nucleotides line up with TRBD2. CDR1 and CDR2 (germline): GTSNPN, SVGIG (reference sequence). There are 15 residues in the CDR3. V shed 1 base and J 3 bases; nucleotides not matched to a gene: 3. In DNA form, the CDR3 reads TGTGCCTGGAGTGGGGTAGCGGGAGACACCGGGGAGCTGTTTTTT. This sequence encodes CAWSGVAGDTGELFF.

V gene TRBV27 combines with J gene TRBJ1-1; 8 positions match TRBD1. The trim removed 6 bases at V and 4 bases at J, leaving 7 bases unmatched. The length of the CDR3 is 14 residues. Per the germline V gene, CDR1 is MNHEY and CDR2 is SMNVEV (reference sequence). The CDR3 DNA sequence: TGTGCCAGCAGCTCAGGGGGCTCGGGCACTGAAGCTTTCTTT. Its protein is CASSSGGSGTEAFF.